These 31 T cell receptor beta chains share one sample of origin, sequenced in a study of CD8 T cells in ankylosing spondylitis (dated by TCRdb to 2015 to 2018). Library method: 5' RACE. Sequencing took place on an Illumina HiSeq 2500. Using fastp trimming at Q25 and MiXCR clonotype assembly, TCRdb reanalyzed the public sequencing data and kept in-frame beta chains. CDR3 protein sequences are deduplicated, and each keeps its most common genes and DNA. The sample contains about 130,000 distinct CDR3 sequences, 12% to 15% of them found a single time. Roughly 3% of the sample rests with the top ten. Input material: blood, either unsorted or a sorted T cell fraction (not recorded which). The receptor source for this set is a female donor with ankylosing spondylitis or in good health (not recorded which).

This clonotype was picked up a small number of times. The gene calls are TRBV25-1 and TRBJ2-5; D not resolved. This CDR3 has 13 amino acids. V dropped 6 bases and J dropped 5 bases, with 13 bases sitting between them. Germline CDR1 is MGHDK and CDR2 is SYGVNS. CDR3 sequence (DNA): TGTGCCAGCAGGAACAGTGGTGGGGAGACCCAGTACTTC. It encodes CASRNSGGETQYF. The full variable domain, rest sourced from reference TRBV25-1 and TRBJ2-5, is EADIYQTPRYLVIGTGKKITLECSQTMGHDKMYWYQQDPGMELHLIHYSYGVNSTEKGDLSSESTVSRIRTEHFPLTLESARPSHTSQYLCASRNSGGETQYFGPGTRLLVL.

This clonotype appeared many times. The CDR3 DNA sequence: TGCGCCAGCAGCTCGGGGGAGGGTCAGCCCCAGCATTTT. This encodes CASSSGEGQPQHF. The rearrangement links TRBV5-1 to TRBJ1-5; D is perhaps TRBD1 (5 bases). Germline CDR1 reads SGHRS; CDR2 reads YFSETQ. The CDR3 runs 13 residues. Trimming removed 3 bases from V and 6 bases from J, with 10 bases in between.

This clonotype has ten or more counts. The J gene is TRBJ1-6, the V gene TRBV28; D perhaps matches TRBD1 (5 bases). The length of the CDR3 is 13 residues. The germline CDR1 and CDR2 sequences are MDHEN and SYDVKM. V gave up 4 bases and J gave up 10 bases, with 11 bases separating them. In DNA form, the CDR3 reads TGTGCCAGCAGTTGGGACTTCGGATCACCCCTCCACTTT. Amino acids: CASSWDFGSPLHF.

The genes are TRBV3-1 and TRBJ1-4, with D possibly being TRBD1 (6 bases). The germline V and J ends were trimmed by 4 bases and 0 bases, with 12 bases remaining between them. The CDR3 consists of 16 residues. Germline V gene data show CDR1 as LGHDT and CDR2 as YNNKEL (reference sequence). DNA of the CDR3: TGTGCCAGCAGCCCTCGGGGGCGAGCAACTAATGAAAAACTGTTTTTT. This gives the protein CASSPRGRATNEKLFF. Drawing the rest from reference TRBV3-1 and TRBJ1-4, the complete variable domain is DTAVSQTPKYLVTQMGNDKSIKCEQNLGHDTMYWYKQDSKKFLKIMFSYNNKELIINETVPNRFSPKSPDKAHLNLHINSLELGDSAVYFCASSPRGRATNEKLFFGSGTQLSVL.

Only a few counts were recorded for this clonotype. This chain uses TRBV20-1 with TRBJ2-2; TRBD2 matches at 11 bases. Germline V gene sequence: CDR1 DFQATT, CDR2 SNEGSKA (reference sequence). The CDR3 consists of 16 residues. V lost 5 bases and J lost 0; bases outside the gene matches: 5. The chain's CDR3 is CSAADSGGANTGELFF. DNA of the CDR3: TGCAGTGCTGCCGATAGCGGGGGGGCGAACACCGGGGAGCTGTTTTTT.

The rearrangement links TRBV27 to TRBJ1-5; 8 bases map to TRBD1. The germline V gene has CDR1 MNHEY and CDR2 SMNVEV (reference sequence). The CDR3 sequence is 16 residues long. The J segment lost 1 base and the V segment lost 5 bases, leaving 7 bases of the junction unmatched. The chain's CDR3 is CASSVYRGGSNQPQHF. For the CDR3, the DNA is TGTGCCAGCAGTGTGTACAGGGGGGGAAGCAATCAGCCCCAGCATTTT.

CDR3 in DNA: TGCAGTGCTAGGGCAGTCCGGGGCTACACCTTC. Its translation: CSARAVRGYTF. The gene calls are TRBV20-1 and TRBJ1-2; D call uncertain. Trimming removed 3 bases from V and 8 bases from J, with 10 bases in between. This CDR3 is 11 amino acids long. The germline V gene has CDR1 DFQATT and CDR2 SNEGSKA (reference sequence).

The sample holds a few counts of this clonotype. CDR3 amino acids: CAWSSGAGASQPQHF. CDR3 DNA sequence: TGTGCCTGGAGTAGTGGGGCAGGGGCCTCGCAGCCCCAGCATTTT. The chain recombines TRBV30 with TRBJ1-5, with D possibly being TRBD1 (6 bases). This CDR3 has 15 amino acids. V gave up 2 bases and J gave up 7 bases, with 18 bases separating them. Germline V lookup: CDR1 GTSNPN, CDR2 SVGIG (reference sequence).

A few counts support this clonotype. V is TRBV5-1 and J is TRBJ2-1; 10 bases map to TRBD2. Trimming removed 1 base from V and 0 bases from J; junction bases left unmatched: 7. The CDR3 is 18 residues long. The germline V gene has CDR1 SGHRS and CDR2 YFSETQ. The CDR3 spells CASSLTSGTPSSYNEQFF. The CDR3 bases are TGCGCCAGCAGCTTGACTAGCGGGACCCCTAGCTCCTACAATGAGCAGTTCTTC.

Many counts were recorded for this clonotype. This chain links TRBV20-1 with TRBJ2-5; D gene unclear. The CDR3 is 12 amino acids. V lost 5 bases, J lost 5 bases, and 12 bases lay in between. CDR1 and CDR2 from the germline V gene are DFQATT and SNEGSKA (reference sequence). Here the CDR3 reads CSAAVSRETQYF. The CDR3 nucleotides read TGCAGTGCTGCCGTTAGCCGGGAGACCCAGTACTTC.

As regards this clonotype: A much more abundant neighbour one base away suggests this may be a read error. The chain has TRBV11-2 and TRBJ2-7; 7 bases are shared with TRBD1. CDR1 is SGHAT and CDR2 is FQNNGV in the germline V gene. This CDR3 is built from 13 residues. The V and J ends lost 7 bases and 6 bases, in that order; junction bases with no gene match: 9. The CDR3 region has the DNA TGTGCCAGCAACTTGGGTACAGGGGTCGAGCAGTACTTC. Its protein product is CASNLGTGVEQYF.

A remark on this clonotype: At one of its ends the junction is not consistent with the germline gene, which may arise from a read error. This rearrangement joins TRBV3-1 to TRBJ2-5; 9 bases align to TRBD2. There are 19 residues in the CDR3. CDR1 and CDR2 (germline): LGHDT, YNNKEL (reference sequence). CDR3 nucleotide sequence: TGTGCCACCAGCCAAGAGGGTAGCGGGGGCCCTATTGGTTTGGAGACCCAGTACTTC. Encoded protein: CATSQEGSGGPIGLETQYF.

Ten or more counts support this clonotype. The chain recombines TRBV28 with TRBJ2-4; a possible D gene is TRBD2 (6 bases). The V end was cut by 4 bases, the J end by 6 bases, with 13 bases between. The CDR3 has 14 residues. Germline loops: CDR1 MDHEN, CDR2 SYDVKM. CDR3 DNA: TGTGCCAGCAGTTCGCCATCCGGGAGAAACATTCAGTACTTC. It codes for CASSSPSGRNIQYF.

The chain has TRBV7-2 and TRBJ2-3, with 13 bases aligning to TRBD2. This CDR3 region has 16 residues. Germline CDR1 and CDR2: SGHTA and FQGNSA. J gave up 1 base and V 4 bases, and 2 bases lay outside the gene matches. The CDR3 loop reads CASSSTSGGGTDTQYF. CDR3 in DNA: TGTGCCAGCAGCTCCACTAGCGGGGGGGGCACAGATACGCAGTATTTT.

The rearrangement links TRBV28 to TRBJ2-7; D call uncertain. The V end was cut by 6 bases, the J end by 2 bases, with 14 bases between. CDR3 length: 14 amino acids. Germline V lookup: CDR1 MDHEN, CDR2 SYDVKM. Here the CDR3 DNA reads TGTGCCAGCAGCCCCCCCCGGCCGCCCTACGAGCAGTACTTC. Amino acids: CASSPPRPPYEQYF.

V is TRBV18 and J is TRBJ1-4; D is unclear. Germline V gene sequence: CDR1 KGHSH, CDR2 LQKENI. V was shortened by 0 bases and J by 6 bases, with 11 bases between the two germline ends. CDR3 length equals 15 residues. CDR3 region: CASSPPRTGYEKLFF. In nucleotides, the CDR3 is TGTGCCAGCTCACCACCGAGGACGGGATATGAAAAACTGTTTTTT.

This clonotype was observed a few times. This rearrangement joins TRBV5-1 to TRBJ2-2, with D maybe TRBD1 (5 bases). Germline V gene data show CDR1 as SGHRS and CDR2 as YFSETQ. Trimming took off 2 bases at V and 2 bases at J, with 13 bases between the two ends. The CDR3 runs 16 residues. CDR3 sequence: CASSFETRGNTGELFF. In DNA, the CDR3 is TGCGCCAGCAGCTTTGAAACAAGGGGTAACACCGGGGAGCTGTTTTTT.

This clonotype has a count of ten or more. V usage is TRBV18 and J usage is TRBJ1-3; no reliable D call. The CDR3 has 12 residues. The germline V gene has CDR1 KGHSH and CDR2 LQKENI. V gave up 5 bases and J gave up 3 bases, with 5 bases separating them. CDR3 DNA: TGTGCCAGCTCAACCGATGGAAACACCATATATTTT. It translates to CASSTDGNTIYF.

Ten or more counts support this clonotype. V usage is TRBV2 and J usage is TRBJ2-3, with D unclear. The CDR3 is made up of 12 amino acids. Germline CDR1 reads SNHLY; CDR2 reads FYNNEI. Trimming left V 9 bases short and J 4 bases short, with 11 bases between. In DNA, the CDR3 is TGTGCCAGTCCCTTGCTGGCAGATACGCAGTATTTT. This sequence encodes CASPLLADTQYF.

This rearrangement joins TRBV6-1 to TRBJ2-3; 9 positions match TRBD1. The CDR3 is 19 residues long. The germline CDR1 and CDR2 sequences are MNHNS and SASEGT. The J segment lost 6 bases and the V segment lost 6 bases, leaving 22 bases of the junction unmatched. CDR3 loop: CASSPGQGGTAASDDTQYF. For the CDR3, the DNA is TGTGCCAGCAGCCCGGGACAGGGTGGGACGGCGGCTTCCGATGATACGCAGTATTTT.

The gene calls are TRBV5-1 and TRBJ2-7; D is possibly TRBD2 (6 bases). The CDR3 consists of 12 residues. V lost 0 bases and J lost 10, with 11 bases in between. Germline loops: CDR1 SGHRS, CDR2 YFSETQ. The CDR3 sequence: CASSLERGGQYF. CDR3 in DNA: TGCGCCAGCAGCTTGGAAAGGGGAGGTCAGTACTTC.

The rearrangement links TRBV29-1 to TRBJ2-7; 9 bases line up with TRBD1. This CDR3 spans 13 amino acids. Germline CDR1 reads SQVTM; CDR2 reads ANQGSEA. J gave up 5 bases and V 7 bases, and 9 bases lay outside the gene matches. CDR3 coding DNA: TGCAGCGCGGCGCGACAGGGGGGGGACGAGCAGTACTTC. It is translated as CSAARQGGDEQYF.

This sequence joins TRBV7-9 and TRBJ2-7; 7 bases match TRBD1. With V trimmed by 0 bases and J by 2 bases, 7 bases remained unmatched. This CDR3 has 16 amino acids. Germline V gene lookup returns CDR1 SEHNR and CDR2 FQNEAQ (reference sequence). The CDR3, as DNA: TGTGCCAGCAGCTTAGCGTGGAGACAGGGTACCTACGAGCAGTACTTC. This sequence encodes CASSLAWRQGTYEQYF.

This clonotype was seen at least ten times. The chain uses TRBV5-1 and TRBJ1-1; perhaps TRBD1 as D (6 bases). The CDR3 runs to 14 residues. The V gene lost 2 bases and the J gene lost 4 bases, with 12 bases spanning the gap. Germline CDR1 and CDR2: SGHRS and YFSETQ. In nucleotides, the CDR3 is TGCGCCAGCAGCTTAGGGGGGCCGAGCACTGAAGCTTTCTTT. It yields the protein CASSLGGPSTEAFF. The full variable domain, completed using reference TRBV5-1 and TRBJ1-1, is KAGVTQTPRYLIKTRGQQVTLSCSPISGHRSVSWYQQTPGQGLQFLFEYFSETQRNKGNFPGRFSGRQFSNSRSEMNVSTLELGDSALYLCASSLGGPSTEAFFGQGTRLTVV.

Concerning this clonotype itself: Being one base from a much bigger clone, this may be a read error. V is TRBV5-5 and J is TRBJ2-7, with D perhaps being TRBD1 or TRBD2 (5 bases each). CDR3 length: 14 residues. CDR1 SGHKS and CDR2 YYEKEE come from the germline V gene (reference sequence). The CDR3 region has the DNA TGTGCCAGCAGCCTGGGGACGCAGGGCTACGAGCAGTGCTTC. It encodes CASSLGTQGYEQCF.

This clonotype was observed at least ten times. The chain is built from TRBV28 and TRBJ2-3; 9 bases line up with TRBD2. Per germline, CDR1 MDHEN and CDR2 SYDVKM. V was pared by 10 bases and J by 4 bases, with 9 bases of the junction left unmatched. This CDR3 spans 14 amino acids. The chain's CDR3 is CAIGGGGASDTQYF. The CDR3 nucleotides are TGTGCCATCGGTGGCGGGGGGGCCTCAGATACGCAGTATTTT.

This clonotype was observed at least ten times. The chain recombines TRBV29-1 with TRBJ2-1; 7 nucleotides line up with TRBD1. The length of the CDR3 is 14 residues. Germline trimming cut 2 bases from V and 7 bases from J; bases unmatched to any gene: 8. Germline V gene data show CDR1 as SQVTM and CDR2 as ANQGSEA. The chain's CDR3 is CSVEHRQGVNEQFF. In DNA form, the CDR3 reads TGCAGCGTTGAACACCGACAGGGAGTAAATGAGCAGTTCTTC.

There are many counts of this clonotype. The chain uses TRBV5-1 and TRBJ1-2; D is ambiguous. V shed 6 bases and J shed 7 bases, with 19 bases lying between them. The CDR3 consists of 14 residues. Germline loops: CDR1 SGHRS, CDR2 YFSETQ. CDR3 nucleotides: TGCGCCAGCAAAGGGCTTCGGGAAGGCAGTGGCTACACCTTC. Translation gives CASKGLREGSGYTF.

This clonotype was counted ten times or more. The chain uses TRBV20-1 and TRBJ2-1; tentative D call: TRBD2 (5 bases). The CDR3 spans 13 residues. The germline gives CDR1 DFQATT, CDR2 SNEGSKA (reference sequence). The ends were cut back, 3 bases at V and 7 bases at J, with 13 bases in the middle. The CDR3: CSARRAGGNEQFF. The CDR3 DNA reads TGCAGTGCTAGGAGGGCTGGAGGAAATGAGCAGTTCTTC.

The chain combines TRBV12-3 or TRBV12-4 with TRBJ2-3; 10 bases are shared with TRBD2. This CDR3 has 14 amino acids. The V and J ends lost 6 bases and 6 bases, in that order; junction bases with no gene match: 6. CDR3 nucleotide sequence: TGTGCCAGCAGCCGAGGGACTAGCGATGATACGCAGTATTTT. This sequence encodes CASSRGTSDDTQYF.

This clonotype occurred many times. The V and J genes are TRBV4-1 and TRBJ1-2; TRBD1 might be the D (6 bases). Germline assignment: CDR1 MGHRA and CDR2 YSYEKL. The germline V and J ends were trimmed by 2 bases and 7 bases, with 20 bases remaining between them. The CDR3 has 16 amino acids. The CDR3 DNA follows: TGCGCCAGCAGCCAATACAGGGAGGCGGGAGTCGGTGGCTACACCTTC. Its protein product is CASSQYREAGVGGYTF.